The 22 T cell receptor beta chains below come from one sample, sequenced in a study of blood T cell repertoires in COVID-19. Generated by immunoSEQ multiplex PCR, the TCRdb table keeps only in-frame clones and is missing some. The repertoire holds some 190,000 clones, 80% to 90% seen once, with around 1.5% in the top ten. Sequencing was done on a sample of peripheral blood. Every receptor here comes from a man in his late teens or twenties with active or convalescent COVID-19.

The chain uses TRBV21-1 and TRBJ1-1; no check of the table's D call, TRBD1, against the DNA was made. TRBV21-1 is designated a pseudogene. The CDR3 is 13 residues long. Here the CDR3 reads CASSRTVNTEAFF. CDR3 sequence (DNA): TGTGCCAGCAGCAGGACAGTGAACACTGAAGCTTTCTTT.

V and J are TRBV27 and TRBJ2-3; D unclear. Trimming stripped 3 bases from V and 5 bases from J, with 9 bases between. This CDR3 region has 13 residues. Germline V gives CDR1 MNHEY, CDR2 SMNVEV (reference sequence). DNA of the CDR3: TGTGCCAGCAGTTTTCTGTCGGGAGATACGCAGTATTTT. Translated, it gives CASSFLSGDTQYF.

The chain is built from TRBV6-6 and TRBJ2-1, with 11 bases aligning to TRBD2. J was trimmed by 7 bases and V by 6 bases; bases with no gene match: 11. The length of the CDR3 is 16 residues. Germline V gene data show CDR1 as MNHNY and CDR2 as SVGAGI (reference sequence). CDR3: CASSRLAGGPGNEQFF. In nucleotides, the CDR3 is TGTGCCAGCAGCAGGTTAGCGGGAGGGCCGGGAAATGAGCAGTTCTTC.

The V and J genes are TRBV2 and TRBJ1-1, with 8 bases aligning to TRBD1. J lost 7 bases, V lost 5 bases, and 3 bases had no gene match. Germline assignment: CDR1 SNHLY and CDR2 FYNNEI. This CDR3 has 12 residues. CDR3 coding DNA: TGTGCCAGCAGTCTCGGACAGGGTGAAGCTTTCTTT. Protein: CASSLGQGEAFF.

The rearrangement joins TRBV27 to TRBJ1-5; 9 bases fit TRBD1. The V gene's germline CDR1 is MNHEY and CDR2 SMNVEV (reference sequence). Trimming removed 8 bases from V and 7 bases from J; junction bases left unmatched: 6. The CDR3 runs to 13 residues. CDR3 sequence: CASGPGQGQPQHF. The CDR3 bases are TGTGCCAGCGGACCGGGACAGGGACAGCCCCAGCATTTT.

This clone was observed many times. The gene calls are TRBV25-1 and TRBJ2-2, with 8 bases lining up with TRBD2. The length of the CDR3 is 16 residues. CDR1 MGHDK and CDR2 SYGVNS come from the germline V gene. The junction had 7 bases not matched to a gene; V was cut back by 3 bases and J by 4 bases. CDR3 DNA: TGTGCCAGCAGTGACCAGCGGGAGTTGGTCACCGGGGAGCTGTTTTTT. Residues: CASSDQRELVTGELFF. Drawing the rest from reference TRBV25-1 and TRBJ2-2, the complete variable domain is EADIYQTPRYLVIGTGKKITLECSQTMGHDKMYWYQQDPGMELHLIHYSYGVNSTEKGDLSSESTVSRIRTEHFPLTLESARPSHTSQYLCASSDQRELVTGELFFGEGSRLTVL.

The rearrangement links TRBV28 to TRBJ1-4, with D perhaps TRBD1 (5 bases). CDR1 and CDR2 (germline): MDHEN, SYDVKM. The CDR3 runs to 12 residues. Trimming removed 5 bases at V and 6 bases at J, with 7 bases between. In nucleotides, the CDR3 is TGTGCCAGCAGTGGGGCCTATGAAAAACTGTTTTTT. Its protein product is CASSGAYEKLFF.

The CDR3 reads CASSRGALDSGNTIYF. DNA of the CDR3: TGTGCCAGCAGCCGTGGGGCCCTCGACTCTGGAAACACCATATATTTT. V is TRBV5-4 and J is TRBJ1-3; D might be TRBD1 (5 bases). Trimming cost V 4 bases and J 0 bases, with 14 bases left between them. The CDR3 totals 16 residues. From germline, CDR1 is SGHNT and CDR2 YYREEE (reference sequence).

The genes are TRBV9 and TRBJ2-2; tentative D call: TRBD2 (6 bases). Deletions cut 7 bases from V and 1 base from J, with 14 bases between. The CDR3 extends over 15 amino acids. CDR1 is SGDLS and CDR2 is YYNGEE in the germline V gene. DNA for the CDR3: TGTGCCAGCTCCCGGGACTCTCTGAACACCGGGGAGCTGTTTTTT. Translation gives CASSRDSLNTGELFF. Drawing the rest from reference TRBV9 and TRBJ2-2, the complete variable domain is DSGVTQTPKHLITATGQRVTLRCSPRSGDLSVYWYQQSLDQGLQFLIQYYNGEERAKGNILERFSAQQFPDLHSELNLSSLELGDSALYFCASSRDSLNTGELFFGEGSRLTVL.

V usage is TRBV30 and J usage is TRBJ2-7, with D possibly matching TRBD1 (6 bases). Trimming removed 4 bases from V and 6 bases from J, with 16 bases in between. Germline lookup yields CDR1 GTSNPN and CDR2 SVGIG (reference sequence). The CDR3 extends over 13 amino acids. Written as DNA, the CDR3 is TGTGCCTGGATCTTACAGGGTTGGGGCGAGCAGTACTTC. It is translated as CAWILQGWGEQYF.

V is TRBV24-1 and J is TRBJ2-1; 8 positions match TRBD2. The trim removed 0 bases at V and 10 bases at J, leaving 13 bases unmatched. The CDR3 runs 17 residues. Germline-derived CDR1 and CDR2 are KGHDR and SFDVKD. The CDR3 is CATSDLPLGLARQEQFF. CDR3 in DNA: TGTGCCACCAGTGATTTGCCCCTCGGACTAGCCCGCCAAGAGCAGTTCTTC.

This sequence joins TRBV30 and TRBJ1-1; TRBD1 is a possible D gene (6 bases). V lost 7 bases and J 7 bases, leaving 19 bases between the germline ends. The CDR3 runs 13 residues. CDR1 and CDR2 (germline): GTSNPN, SVGIG (reference sequence). The DNA for the CDR3 is TGTGCCTTCAACTATCTCTCGACAGGTGAAGCTTTCTTT. It yields the protein CAFNYLSTGEAFF.

The chain couples TRBV30 to TRBJ2-5, with unresolved D. CDR1 and CDR2 from the germline V gene are GTSNPN and SVGIG (reference sequence). The CDR3 covers 13 residues. V lost 4 bases to trimming and J lost 0 bases, with 9 bases between them. CDR3 bases: TGTGCCTGGACGTACAAGTACCAAGAGACCCAGTACTTC. As protein: CAWTYKYQETQYF.

This chain connects TRBV19 to TRBJ2-5; TRBD2 matches 10 bases. This CDR3 is 14 amino acids long. V shed 6 bases and J 2 bases; nucleotides not matched to a gene: 3. Germline V gene lookup returns CDR1 LNHDA and CDR2 SQIVND (reference sequence). Written as DNA, the CDR3 is TGTGCCAGTAGCCCGACTAGCGGGCAAGAGACCCAGTACTTC. Protein sequence: CASSPTSGQETQYF. The full variable domain, rest sourced from reference TRBV19 and TRBJ2-5, is DGGITQSPKYLFRKEGQNVTLSCEQNLNHDAMYWYRQDPGQGLRLIYYSQIVNDFQKGDIAEGYSVSREKKESFPLTVTSAQKNPTAFYLCASSPTSGQETQYFGPGTRLLVL.

CDR3 DNA: TGTGCCAGCCGGACAGGGGGCTTAGGCTACACCTTC. Protein product: CASRTGGLGYTF. This chain links TRBV2 with TRBJ1-2, with TRBD1 matching over 11 bases. CDR1 SNHLY and CDR2 FYNNEI come from the germline V gene. V lost 8 bases and J lost 8; bases outside the gene matches: 4. This CDR3 has 12 residues.

The V and J genes are TRBV29-1 and TRBJ2-5; D perhaps matches TRBD1 (7 bases). Per germline, CDR1 SQVTM and CDR2 ANQGSEA. The CDR3 length is 12 residues. Trimming shortened V by 8 bases and J by 7 bases, and 17 bases separated the two germline ends. Written as DNA, the CDR3 is TGCAGCTCAGGGGGGCCACGGCGGACCCAGTACTTC. This sequence encodes CSSGGPRRTQYF.

The chain uses TRBV7-2 and TRBJ2-1, with 10 bases that match TRBD2. Trimming took 6 bases from V and 12 from J; bases not matched to a gene: 17. Germline V lookup: CDR1 SGHTA, CDR2 FQGNSA. The CDR3 consists of 16 residues. CDR3 nucleotides: TGTGCCAGCAGTAGTGGACTAGCGGCTACGAGGGTCGGGCAGTTCTTC. As protein: CASSSGLAATRVGQFF.

The V gene is TRBV15, the J gene TRBJ2-7; 7 positions agree with TRBD1. The CDR3 sequence is 15 residues long. Trimming cost V 1 base and J 6 bases; bases outside gene matches: 9. Germline V CDR1 and CDR2: LNHNV, YYDKDF (reference sequence). In nucleotides, the CDR3 is TGTGCCACCAGCAGAGGAGACAGGGACCCTTTCGAGCAGTACTTC. Encoded protein: CATSRGDRDPFEQYF.

This clone was seen only once. The chain has TRBV6-2 or TRBV6-3 and TRBJ2-2; 9 nucleotides match TRBD2. The trim removed 4 bases at V and 5 bases at J, leaving 2 bases unmatched. The length of the CDR3 is 14 residues. Germline V gene lookup returns CDR1 MNHEY and CDR2 SVGEGT. The CDR3 sequence: CASSLGLATGELFF. The CDR3 DNA follows: TGTGCCAGCAGTTTGGGACTAGCAACCGGGGAGCTGTTTTTT.

For the CDR3, the DNA is TGTGCCAGCAGCTTGCGGACAGGGGGCCCTCAGCCCCAGCATTTT. It specifies CASSLRTGGPQPQHF. The rearrangement joins TRBV5-6 to TRBJ1-5; 11 bases match TRBD1. J lost 6 bases, V lost 1 base, and 3 bases had no gene match. The CDR3 has 15 residues. Germline V gives CDR1 SGHDT, CDR2 YYEEEE.

V is TRBV6-5 and J is TRBJ2-1; tentative D call: TRBD2 (6 bases). Germline assignment: CDR1 MNHEY and CDR2 SVGAGI. CDR3 length: 16 amino acids. V lost 2 bases to trimming and J lost 5 bases, with 16 bases between them. In DNA, the CDR3 is TGTGCCAGCAGTTACCTAACGCTAGCGCCACACAATGAGCAGTTCTTC. The encoded protein is CASSYLTLAPHNEQFF.

V is TRBV3-1 (or the pseudogene TRBV3-2) and J is TRBJ1-3; D is unclear. This CDR3 region has 15 residues. Germline V CDR1 and CDR2: LGHDT, YNNKEL (reference sequence). V was cut by 4 bases and J by 0 bases, with 10 bases left in between. The CDR3, as DNA: TGTGCCAGCAGCCGGTATGAGATCTCTGGAAACACCATATATTTT. Protein sequence: CASSRYEISGNTIYF.